The rows below give T cell receptor beta chains drawn from one sample of a study of cytomegalovirus exposure and HLA in healthy donors. Method: immunoSEQ multiplex PCR; TCRdb's copy keeps in-frame clones and lacks some. The sample contains about 77,000 clones, over 60% of which appear only once. Sequencing input: PBMCs. Every receptor here comes from a man aged 35 to 55 in good health and CMV-seronegative. CDR3s include the opening cysteine and the closing phenylalanine or tryptophan. Fields, in order: clone size, D gene, V gene, J gene, CDR3 DNA, CDR3 protein. D genes are given only for firm matches. Clone size appears in some rows only: once, few, many, or a class for an expanded clone.

>.|TRBD1|TRBV5-8|TRBJ1-5
TGTGCCAGCAGCTCAGCTTTAGGACAGGGGATACATCAGCCCCAGCATTTT
CASSSALGQGIHQPQHF
>.|.|TRBV6-1|TRBJ1-3
TGTGCGGTGAGCTCTGGAAACACCATATATTTT
CAVSSGNTIYF
>.|.|TRBV5-1|TRBJ1-1
TGCGCCAGCAAACGACAGGACACTGAAGCTTTCTTT
CASKRQDTEAFF
>.|TRBD1|TRBV19|TRBJ2-2
TGTGCCAGTAGTGGGACAGGGGGCCGAGGCGGGGAGCTGTTTTTT
CASSGTGGRGGELFF
>.|TRBD1|TRBV6-4|TRBJ2-1
TGTGCCAGCAGTGACTCGCAGGGGGCTGGCAATGAGCAGTTCTTC
CASSDSQGAGNEQFF
>.|.|TRBV29-1|TRBJ2-5
TGCAGCGTTGGAGACTATCCAATAGAGACCCAGTACTTC
CSVGDYPIETQYF
>once|TRBD2|TRBV15|TRBJ2-7
TGTGCCACCAGCAGAGAGGGTTCCGGGACTAGCCGGTACGAGCAGTACTTC
CATSREGSGTSRYEQYF
>.|TRBD1|TRBV7-9|TRBJ1-4
TGTGCCAGCAGCCCCGTTGACAGGGAGAATGAAAAACTGTTTTTT
CASSPVDRENEKLFF
>.|.|TRBV7-4|TRBJ2-7
TGTGCCAGCAGCACTGCAGGGCTCTGGAACGGACCAACAGACGAGCAGTACTTC
CASSTAGLWNGPTDEQYF
>.|.|TRBV7-9|TRBJ1-5
TGTGCCAGCACTCCGAACAGGGAACGGGCTAATCAGCCCCAGCATTTT
CASTPNRERANQPQHF
>.|TRBD2|TRBV11-2|TRBJ2-2
TGTGCCAGTGGACTAGAAAGACCCGGGGAGCTGTTTTTT
CASGLERPGELFF
>.|.|TRBV7-8|TRBJ2-2
TGTGCCAGCAGCTTAGGAGGGACCGGGGAGCTGTTTTTT
CASSLGGTGELFF
>.|.|TRBV2|TRBJ1-5
TGTGCCAGCAGTGGAGGGGGAGGCAATCAGCCCCAGCATTTT
CASSGGGGNQPQHF
>.|TRBD1|TRBV27|TRBJ1-4
TGTGCCAGCAGTCTAGGGACAGGGGGTGGAGGTGAAAAACTGTTTTTT
CASSLGTGGGGEKLFF
>once|.|TRBV28|TRBJ1-1
TGTGCCAGCAGTGAAAGAGTGACTACTGAAGCTTTCTTT
CASSERVTTEAFF
>once|TRBD2|TRBV9|TRBJ2-5
TGTGCCAGCAGTAGAGCGGGAGCCTACCAAGAGACCCAGTACTTC
CASSRAGAYQETQYF
>.|TRBD1|TRBV19|TRBJ1-5
TGTGCCAGTAGTATTACAGGGGGCAGTGGCAATCAGCCCCAGCATTTT
CASSITGGSGNQPQHF
>.|.|TRBV2|TRBJ2-3
TGTGCCAGCAGTGAGGGGCAGCTCTCTCTCACAGATACGCAGTATTTT
CASSEGQLSLTDTQYF
>.|TRBD1|TRBV19|TRBJ2-1
TGTGCCAGTAGACTGGACAGGAGCTCCTACAATGAGCAGTTCTTC
CASRLDRSSYNEQFF
>.|TRBD1|TRBV9|TRBJ2-7
TGTGCCAGCAGCGCCGACAGGGGTCTCGACGAGCAGTACTTC
CASSADRGLDEQYF
>.|.|TRBV19|TRBJ1-2
TGTGCCAGTACCTTCGGCAGGGGTGGTAGCTATGGCTACACCTTC
CASTFGRGGSYGYTF
>once|TRBD2|TRBV7-9|TRBJ2-7
TGTGCCAGCAGCTTTGGACTAGCGGGAGGCCCCATTTTCGAGCAGTACTTC
CASSFGLAGGPIFEQYF
>.|TRBD2|TRBV18|TRBJ2-7
TGTGCCAGCTCACCATTTCTGGGACTAGCGGGAAACTACGAGCAGTACTTC
CASSPFLGLAGNYEQYF
>.|.|TRBV7-3|TRBJ1-2
TGTGCCAGCAGCTTAATTCCGGGGGGTCACTATGGCTACACCTTC
CASSLIPGGHYGYTF
>.|TRBD1|TRBV27|TRBJ2-7
TGTGCCAGCAGTTTAGTTTTAACAGGGGGCAGCGGCGAGCAGTACTTC
CASSLVLTGGSGEQYF
>few|TRBD2|TRBV5-1|TRBJ2-7
TGCGCCAGCAGCCGAGGGTGGCCAGCGGGAGAGCTATCCTACGAGCAGTACTTC
CASSRGWPAGELSYEQYF
>.|TRBD2|TRBV14|TRBJ2-5
TGTGCCAGCAGCCGTACGGGACTAGCGGGAGCAGAGACCCAGTACTTC
CASSRTGLAGAETQYF
>few|.|TRBV29-1|TRBJ2-2
TGCAGCGTTACAGACACCGGGGAGCTGTTTTTT
CSVTDTGELFF
>.|.|TRBV28|TRBJ1-1
TGTGCCAGCACCCCCCAGGGGAACACTGAAGCTTTCTTT
CASTPQGNTEAFF
>.|TRBD2|TRBV19|TRBJ2-2
TGTGCCAGTAGTCCTAGGGGACTAGCGGGAGACACCGGGGAGCTGTTTTTT
CASSPRGLAGDTGELFF
>once|.|TRBV27|TRBJ1-5
TGTGCCAGCAGTTTATTCGACAGCCAGCCCCAGCATTTT
CASSLFDSQPQHF
>.|TRBD2|TRBV28|TRBJ2-5
TGTGCCAGCAGCCTCCTCAGTACTAGCGGGGACCAAGAGACCCAGTACTTC
CASSLLSTSGDQETQYF
>.|TRBD1|TRBV7-3|TRBJ2-6
TGTGCCAGCAGCCCCAACAGGGGGCCCTACTCTGGGGCCAACGTCCTGACTTTC
CASSPNRGPYSGANVLTF
>.|.|TRBV28|TRBJ2-7
TGTGCCAGCCTAGCCGATCGGCGGCAGAGACGCGAGCAGTACTTC
CASLADRRQRREQYF
>few|.|TRBV27|TRBJ2-5
TGTGCCAGCAGTTTAATAGGGCGGGAAGAGACCCAGTACTTC
CASSLIGREETQYF
>.|.|TRBV7-3|TRBJ2-6
TGTGCCAGCCATCCCACCGGGACAAACCTAGATGCTGGGGCCAACGTCCTGACTTTC
CASHPTGTNLDAGANVLTF
>.|.|TRBV7-2|TRBJ2-7
TGTGCCAGCAGCGTTCGGGGGTACGAGCAGTACTTC
CASSVRGYEQYF
>.|.|TRBV28|TRBJ2-5
TGTGCCAGCAGTTTGCCCAGGGTGGAGGAGACCCAGTACTTC
CASSLPRVEETQYF
>.|.|TRBV28|TRBJ2-1
TGTGCCAGCAGGGTTAGCGGCCTCCAGTACAATGAGCAGTTCTTC
CASRVSGLQYNEQFF
>.|TRBD2|TRBV5-1|TRBJ2-3
TGCGCCAGCAGCGAGCTAGCGGCCGCGATCTCAGGGGATACGCAGTATTTT
CASSELAAAISGDTQYF
>.|TRBD2|TRBV7-8|TRBJ2-7
TGTGCCAGCAGACCAGCGGGGGCGTACGAGCAGTACTTC
CASRPAGAYEQYF
>.|.|TRBV7-9|TRBJ1-2
TGTGCCAGCAGCTTAGGAGGACAGCCGGACGGCTACACCTTC
CASSLGGQPDGYTF
>once|.|TRBV6-5|TRBJ2-7
TGTGCCAGCAGAGCGGCTCTGGCCTACGAGCAGTACTTC
CASRAALAYEQYF
>.|TRBD2|TRBV5-1|TRBJ2-2
TGCGCCAGCAGCCAGCCCCCGGGGGGTAGCGGGACGGCCGGGGAGCTGTTTTTT
CASSQPPGGSGTAGELFF
>.|TRBD1|TRBV11-2|TRBJ2-7
TGTGCCAGCAGACGAGCCGGGACAGCCTCCTACGAGCAGTACTTC
CASRRAGTASYEQYF
>.|.|TRBV10-2|TRBJ2-7
TGCGCCAGCAGTGATATAGGGACTCCATATTCCTACGAGCAGTACTTC
CASSDIGTPYSYEQYF
>.|.|TRBV7-3|TRBJ2-1
TGTGCCAGCAGCTTTGGGGCCCACAATGAGCAGTTCTTC
CASSFGAHNEQFF
>.|TRBD2|TRBV7-2|TRBJ2-7
TGTGCCACCGGGACTAGCGGGAGGGTGCAGTACTTC
CATGTSGRVQYF
>.|.|TRBV15|TRBJ1-1
TGTGCCACCAGCACCGGGAGGAACACTGAAGCTTTCTTT
CATSTGRNTEAFF
>.|TRBD2|TRBV7-6|TRBJ2-1
TGTGCCAGCAGCTTATCCCCTAGCGGGGTCTACAATGAGCAGTTCTTC
CASSLSPSGVYNEQFF
>.|.|TRBV5-4|TRBJ2-4
TGTGCCAGCAGCTTACAGCTAGCCAAAAACATTCAGTACTTC
CASSLQLAKNIQYF
>.|TRBD2|TRBV7-2|TRBJ2-1
TGTGCCAGCAGCTTAGCGCGGGAGGGCCGAAGCAATGAGCAGTTCTTC
CASSLAREGRSNEQFF
>.|TRBD1|TRBV2|TRBJ2-7
TGTGCCATCCCTATGCCTGTGGGACAGGGGGCTTGGGAGCAGTACTTC
CAIPMPVGQGAWEQYF
>once|.|TRBV27|TRBJ1-2
TGTGCCAGCAGTAGCAGGCCTAACTATGGCTACACCTTC
CASSSRPNYGYTF
>.|TRBD2|TRBV19|TRBJ2-5
TGTGCCAGTACCACGCGGACTAGCGGGAGTCGTGAGACCCAGTACTTC
CASTTRTSGSRETQYF
>.|.|TRBV27|TRBJ2-7
TGTGCCAGCAGTTCAGTCACTACAACAGGGTTAAGGGAGCAGTACTTC
CASSSVTTTGLREQYF
>few|TRBD2|TRBV27|TRBJ2-3
TGTGCCAGCAGAAGCCCTAGCGGAAGCTCAGATACGCAGTATTTT
CASRSPSGSSDTQYF
>.|TRBD2|TRBV30|TRBJ2-1
TGTGCCTGGAGTGGGGGACTAGCGTGGTCCTACAATGAGCAGTTCTTC
CAWSGGLAWSYNEQFF
>once|TRBD1|TRBV19|TRBJ1-5
TGTGCCAGTTCGTACGGGACAGGTGGGGGAAGCAATCAGCCCCAGCATTTT
CASSYGTGGGSNQPQHF
>.|TRBD2|TRBV30|TRBJ2-2
TGTGCCCGGCAAGGCAGGACTAGCGGGAGGGCCTTTGGTACCGGGGAGCTGTTTTTT
CARQGRTSGRAFGTGELFF